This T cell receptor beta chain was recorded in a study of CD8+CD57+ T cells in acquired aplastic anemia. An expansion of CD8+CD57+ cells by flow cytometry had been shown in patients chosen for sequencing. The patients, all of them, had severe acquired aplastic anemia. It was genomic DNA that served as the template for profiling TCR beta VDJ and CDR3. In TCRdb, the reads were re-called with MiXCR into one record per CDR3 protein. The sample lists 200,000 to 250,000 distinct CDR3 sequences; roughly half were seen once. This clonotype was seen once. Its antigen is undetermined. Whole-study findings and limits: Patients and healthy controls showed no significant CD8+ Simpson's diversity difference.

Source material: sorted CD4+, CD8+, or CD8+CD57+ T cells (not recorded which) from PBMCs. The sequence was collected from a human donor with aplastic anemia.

The CDR3 sequence: CASSLDVGEQYF. As DNA, the CDR3 is TGTGCCAGCAGCTTGGACGTAGGCGAGCAGTACTTC. This chain joins TRBV7-8 and TRBJ2-7; D gene ambiguous. The CDR3 length is 12 residues. V was pared by 3 bases and J by 6 bases, with 9 bases between. Germline V gene data show CDR1 as SGHVS and CDR2 as FQNEAQ. The full variable domain, rest sourced from reference TRBV7-8 and TRBJ2-7, is GAGVSQSPRYKVAKRGQDVALRCDPISGHVSLFWYQQALGQGPEFLTYFQNEAQLDKSGLPSDRFFAERPEGSVSTLKIQRTQQEDSAVYLCASSLDVGEQYFGPGTRLTVT.